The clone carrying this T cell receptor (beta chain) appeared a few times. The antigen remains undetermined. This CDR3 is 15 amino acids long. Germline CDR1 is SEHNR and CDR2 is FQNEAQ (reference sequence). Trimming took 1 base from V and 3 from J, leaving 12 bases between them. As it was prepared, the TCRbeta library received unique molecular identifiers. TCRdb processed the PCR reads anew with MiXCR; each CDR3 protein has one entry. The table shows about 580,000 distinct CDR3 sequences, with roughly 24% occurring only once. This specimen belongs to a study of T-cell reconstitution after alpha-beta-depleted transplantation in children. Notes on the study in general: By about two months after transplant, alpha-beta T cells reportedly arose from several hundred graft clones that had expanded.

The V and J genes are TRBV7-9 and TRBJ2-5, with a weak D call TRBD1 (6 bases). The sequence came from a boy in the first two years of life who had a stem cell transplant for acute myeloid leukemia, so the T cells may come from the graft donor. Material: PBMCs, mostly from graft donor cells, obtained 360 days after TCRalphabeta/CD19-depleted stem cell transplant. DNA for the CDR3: TGTGCCAGCAGCTTAGGAGACAGGCTAGAAGAGACCCAGTACTTC. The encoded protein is CASSLGDRLEETQYF.